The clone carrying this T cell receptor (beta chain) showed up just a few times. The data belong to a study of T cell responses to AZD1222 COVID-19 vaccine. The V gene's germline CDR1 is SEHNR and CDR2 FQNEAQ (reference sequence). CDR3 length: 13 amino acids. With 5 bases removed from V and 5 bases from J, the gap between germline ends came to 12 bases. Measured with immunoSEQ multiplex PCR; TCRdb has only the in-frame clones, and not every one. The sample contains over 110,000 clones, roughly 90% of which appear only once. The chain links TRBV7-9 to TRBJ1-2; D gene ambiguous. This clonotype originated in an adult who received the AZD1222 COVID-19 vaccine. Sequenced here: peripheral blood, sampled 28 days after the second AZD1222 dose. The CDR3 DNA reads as TGTGCCAGCAGCCCCCGGGCTGGATATGGCTACACCTTC. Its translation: CASSPRAGYGYTF.